These 25 T cell receptor beta chains came from one sample sequenced in a study of low-dose radiotherapy and immunotherapy resistance in tumors. Time point of the sample: before trial treatment. TCRs were amplified for 15 to 25 PCR cycles with a constant-region primer and V-primer adapter. TCRdb ran MiXCR on the reads and lists one entry per CDR3 protein. Of about 50,000 distinct CDR3 sequences listed, 12% were seen once; the top ten hold 5.5% to 8%. The sample here was PBMCs, taken before treatment. These receptors all stem from a female donor with ovarian cancer.

This clonotype was seen at least ten times. The gene calls are TRBV20-1 and TRBJ1-1; D gene uncertain. The CDR3 has 15 amino acids. Germline V gene sequence: CDR1 DFQATT, CDR2 SNEGSKA (reference sequence). Trimming took 3 bases from V and 7 from J, leaving 21 bases between them. CDR3 region: CSASSSGVQSVEAFF. The DNA for the CDR3 is TGCAGTGCTAGTAGTTCCGGGGTACAATCAGTTGAAGCTTTCTTT.

This clonotype was counted ten times or more. DNA for the CDR3: TGTGCCATCAGTGAGCAGGGGGCTAATGAAAAACTGTTTTTT. It specifies CAISEQGANEKLFF. The V gene is TRBV10-3, the J gene TRBJ1-4, with 7 bases lining up with TRBD1. V gave up 2 bases and J gave up 3 bases; unmatched junction bases: 0. The CDR3 sequence is 14 residues long. Germline CDR1 and CDR2: ENHRY and SYGVKD.

The sample holds many counts of this clonotype. V gene TRBV6-5 combines with J gene TRBJ1-1, with a possible D match to TRBD1 (5 bases). V gave up 8 bases and J gave up 11 bases, with 18 bases separating them. This CDR3 has 12 amino acids. The V gene's germline CDR1 is MNHEY and CDR2 SVGAGI. The CDR3 region is CASAGGFFRAFF. The CDR3 DNA reads TGTGCCAGCGCCGGGGGGTTTTTCAGGGCTTTCTTT.

This clonotype was recorded many times. The V call is TRBV28, the J call TRBJ2-7, with D maybe TRBD2 (5 bases). Trimming removed 5 bases at V and 0 bases at J, with 23 bases between. Germline lookup yields CDR1 MDHEN and CDR2 SYDVKM. The CDR3 totals 18 residues. Written as DNA, the CDR3 is TGTGCCAGCAGTCCGACTCTAGCTCTGCCGGAGATCTCCTACGAGCAGTACTTC. It specifies CASSPTLALPEISYEQYF. Complete variable domain (other parts from reference TRBV28 and TRBJ2-7): DVKVTQSSRYLVKRTGEKVFLECVQDMDHENMFWYRQDPGLGLRLIYFSYDVKMKEKGDIPEGYSVSREKKERFSLILESASTNQTSMYLCASSPTLALPEISYEQYFGPGTRLTVT.

This clonotype was seen ten or more times. The chain uses TRBV7-3 and TRBJ2-1; a weak D match, TRBD1 (5 bases). The CDR3 spans 16 residues. Trimming left V 1 base short and J 0 bases short, with 10 bases between. Germline V gene lookup returns CDR1 SGHTA and CDR2 FQGTGA. The CDR3 reads CASSLSRDSSYNEQFF. As DNA, the CDR3 is TGTGCCAGCAGCTTAAGCAGGGATAGCTCCTACAATGAGCAGTTCTTC.

This clonotype occurred many times. The chain carries TRBV6-6 and TRBJ1-2; D gene unclear. With 0 bases removed from V and 6 bases from J, the gap between germline ends came to 2 bases. CDR3 length equals 11 residues. The germline V gene encodes CDR1 MNHNY and CDR2 SVGAGI (reference sequence). This chain's CDR3 is CASSYSDGYTF. CDR3 sequence (DNA): TGTGCCAGCAGTTACTCTGATGGCTACACCTTC.

This clonotype came up many times. The genes are TRBV29-1 and TRBJ1-4; D is undetermined. This CDR3 is built from 13 residues. CDR1 is SQVTM, CDR2 ANQGSEA, per germline. The V and J ends lost 6 bases and 8 bases respectively, with 16 bases between them. In DNA form, the CDR3 reads TGCAGCGTGACCCTGGTAATCGGGGAAAAACTGTTTTTT. As protein: CSVTLVIGEKLFF.

This clonotype was detected many times. The V call is TRBV12-3 or TRBV12-4, the J call TRBJ2-5; D might be TRBD1 (5 bases). The CDR3 consists of 13 residues. V dropped 3 bases and J dropped 5 bases, with 10 bases sitting between them. This CDR3 is CASSFTQGETQYF. The CDR3 nucleotides are TGTGCCAGCAGTTTTACGCAGGGTGAGACCCAGTACTTC.

This clonotype has ten or more counts. The J gene is TRBJ1-1, the V gene TRBV7-6, with TRBD1 as a possible D gene (5 bases). This CDR3 region has 15 residues. The germline V gene has CDR1 SGHVS and CDR2 FNYEAQ. V lost 1 base and J lost 3, with 12 bases in between. The CDR3 protein is CASSLVPGSDTEAFF. In DNA, the CDR3 is TGTGCCAGCAGCTTAGTCCCAGGGAGCGACACTGAAGCTTTCTTT. Full variable domain (missing parts from reference TRBV7-6 and TRBJ1-1): GAGVSQSPRYKVTKRGQDVALRCDPISGHVSLYWYRQALGQGPEFLTYFNYEAQQDKSGLPNDRFSAERPEGSISTLTIQRTEQRDSAMYRCASSLVPGSDTEAFFGQGTRLTVV.

This clonotype was counted at least ten times. The V call is TRBV19, the J call TRBJ1-4, with D maybe TRBD1 (5 bases). V lost 5 bases to trimming and J lost 5 bases, with 15 bases between them. CDR3 length: 15 residues. CDR1 and CDR2 from the germline V gene are LNHDA and SQIVND (reference sequence). The CDR3 DNA sequence: TGTGCCAGTAGTCGGGCACAGGTAAGGAATGAAAAACTGTTTTTT. Amino acid sequence: CASSRAQVRNEKLFF.

This clonotype was seen repeatedly, ten times or more. This chain connects TRBV12-3 or TRBV12-4 to TRBJ1-3; the D gene is possibly TRBD1 (5 bases). V shed 6 bases and J shed 0 bases, with 12 bases lying between them. CDR3 length: 15 amino acids. CDR3 nucleotides: TGTGCCAGCAGGAGAGGGGAACTCTCTGGAAACACCATATATTTT. Residues: CASRRGELSGNTIYF.

The chain has TRBV18 and TRBJ2-3; 8 bases agree with TRBD2. Per germline, CDR1 KGHSH and CDR2 LQKENI. The J segment lost 4 bases and the V segment lost 3 bases, leaving 0 bases of the junction unmatched. This CDR3 has 13 amino acids. CDR3 sequence (DNA): TGTGCCAGCTCACCGCGGGGGGCAGATACGCAGTATTTT. Translated: CASSPRGADTQYF.

This clonotype was counted at least ten times. V gene TRBV12-5 combines with J gene TRBJ2-1, with D perhaps TRBD1 (6 bases). Per the germline V gene, CDR1 is LGHNT and CDR2 is FRNRAP. The CDR3 consists of 15 residues. Trimming left V 4 bases short and J 2 bases short, with 12 bases between. This CDR3 is CASGWTQGTYNEQFF. CDR3 DNA: TGTGCTAGTGGTTGGACACAGGGCACCTACAATGAGCAGTTCTTC.

This clonotype has ten or more counts. The chain couples TRBV20-1 to TRBJ2-5; TRBD2 might be the D (7 bases). The germline gives CDR1 DFQATT, CDR2 SNEGSKA (reference sequence). The CDR3 runs 15 residues. Trimming stripped 6 bases from V and 5 bases from J, with 22 bases between. The CDR3 sequence: CSAKPPRGAWETQYF. The CDR3 DNA reads as TGCAGTGCCAAGCCGCCCCGGGGGGCCTGGGAGACCCAGTACTTC.

This clonotype appeared many times. The chain joins TRBV20-1 to TRBJ2-1, with no clear D. CDR3 length equals 14 residues. Trimming removed 0 bases from V and 0 bases from J, with 6 bases in between. Germline V gene data show CDR1 as DFQATT and CDR2 as SNEGSKA (reference sequence). The CDR3 DNA reads as TGCAGTGCTAGAGATGGGGTCTCCTACAATGAGCAGTTCTTC. This codes for CSARDGVSYNEQFF.

This clonotype was observed many times. In DNA, the CDR3 is TGTGCCAGCAGTTACTTCGGGGAGACCCAGTACTTC. This sequence encodes CASSYFGETQYF. V is TRBV6-5 and J is TRBJ2-5, with unresolved D. V was trimmed by 1 base and J by 5 bases, leaving 5 bases between them. The CDR3 is 12 amino acids. In germline, CDR1 is MNHEY, CDR2 SVGAGI.

The table lists this clonotype with many counts. One end of the junction does not line up with germline, which may come from a read error. This chain links TRBV5-3 with TRBJ2-7, with a tentative D call TRBD1 (6 bases). TRBV5-3 has ORF status, its function being uncertain. This CDR3 region has 14 residues. CDR3 coding DNA: TGTGCCAGCAGTTCGGGGATGGACAGCTCGATTGAGGGCTTC. Its protein product is CASSSGMDSSIEGF.

Ten or more counts support this clonotype. J is TRBJ2-3 and V is TRBV24-1, with D uncertain. V was shortened by 3 bases and J by 5 bases, with 14 bases between the two germline ends. CDR3 length: 15 residues. The V gene's germline CDR1 is KGHDR and CDR2 SFDVKD. This CDR3 reads CATSDARQRGDTQYF. In DNA, the CDR3 is TGTGCCACCAGTGATGCCCGCCAAAGAGGAGATACGCAGTATTTT.

This clonotype appeared many times. The CDR3 DNA is TGCGCCAGCAGCTACTTAGCGGGAGAATCCAATGAGCAGTTCTTC. This translates into CASSYLAGESNEQFF. The genes are TRBV5-1 and TRBJ2-1; TRBD2 agrees at 9 bases. The CDR3 length is 15 residues. Germline V gives CDR1 SGHRS, CDR2 YFSETQ. V lost 3 bases, J lost 6 bases, and 7 bases stayed unmatched.

This clonotype was counted ten times or more. This chain connects TRBV9 to TRBJ2-5; 8 positions agree with TRBD2. V trimming: 4 bases; J trimming: 5 bases; junction bases outside the gene matches: 10. Germline values: CDR1 SGDLS, CDR2 YYNGEE. The CDR3 loop spans 15 amino acids. The DNA of the CDR3 is TGTGCCAGCAGCCCGCGGGGGGCGAGGTCGGAGACCCAGTACTTC. Amino acids: CASSPRGARSETQYF.

This clonotype was counted at least ten times. CDR3 coding DNA: TGTGCCAGCTCACCCCTGGGGGGGTCCTACGAGCAGTACTTC. Protein: CASSPLGGSYEQYF. The genes are TRBV18 and TRBJ2-7; 7 bases fit TRBD2. J lost 1 base, V lost 3 bases, and 3 bases had no gene match. The CDR3 is 14 residues long. The germline CDR1 and CDR2 sequences are KGHSH and LQKENI.

In this sample, this clonotype turned up many times. V gene TRBV24-1 combines with J gene TRBJ2-3; D perhaps matches TRBD1 (5 bases). Trimming took off 4 bases at V and 0 bases at J, with 13 bases between the two ends. The CDR3 spans 16 residues. Looked up from germline, CDR1 is KGHDR and CDR2 is SFDVKD. CDR3 amino acids: CATSDPTTASTDTQYF. The CDR3 DNA reads TGTGCCACCAGTGACCCTACGACAGCCAGCACAGATACGCAGTATTTT.

This clonotype was detected only a few times. The chain is built from TRBV7-3 and TRBJ2-7; 7 nucleotides match TRBD1. CDR1 is SGHTA and CDR2 is FQGTGA in the germline V gene. J lost 1 base, V lost 5 bases, and 11 bases had no gene match. CDR3 size: 16 residues. The CDR3 nucleotides are TGTGCCAGCAGCCCCCAAGGGGGCCTGAAGTCCTACGAGCAGTACTTC. Translated, it gives CASSPQGGLKSYEQYF.

In its sample, this clonotype was seen many times. CDR3 in amino acids: CASSGTGILNTEAFF. The CDR3 DNA is TGTGCCAGTAGCGGGACAGGGATATTGAACACTGAAGCTTTCTTT. V gene TRBV19 combines with J gene TRBJ1-1; 9 positions agree with TRBD1. In germline, CDR1 is LNHDA, CDR2 SQIVND (reference sequence). J lost 0 bases, V lost 6 bases, and 5 bases had no gene match. The CDR3 has 15 residues.

This clonotype was detected only a few times. The J gene is TRBJ1-2, the V gene TRBV14; D remains unclear. The CDR3 runs 13 residues. The V gene's germline CDR1 is SGHDN and CDR2 FVKESK. Trimming shortened V by 4 bases and J by 3 bases, and 9 bases separated the two germline ends. CDR3 residues: CASSPNMDYGYTF. For the CDR3, the DNA is TGTGCCAGCAGCCCAAATATGGACTATGGCTACACCTTC.